This TCR beta chain was captured in a study of T cell changes during pregnancy in multiple sclerosis (dated by TCRdb to about 2019). At the level of the whole study: In women with multiple sclerosis, the researchers looked at how the T cell repertoire shifted as pregnancy progressed.

Taken from the germline V gene (reference sequence), the CDR1 and CDR2 loops are SEHNR and FQNEAQ. The CDR3 sequence holds 16 residues, the cysteine and phenylalanine included. The retained sequence is limited to the CDR3, 48 bases, with the frame set at the first base. The V and J ends are trimmed by 4 bases and 2 bases, leaving 18 bases between them. The method behind the library was the immunoSEQ multiplex PCR assay. The immuneACCESS repertoire file appears here via TCRdb, limited to in-frame rearrangements. These files lack a portion of the clones; in checked studies, under half of the deficit traces to unresolved V genes, and the cause of the others is not known. For this sample the table gives 35,000 to 45,000 clones, of which 91% were detected only once. Together, the top ten hold roughly 0.5% of the sample. With respect to this clone: Its specific antigen is unknown. There are no base qualities to consult, and no much larger clone falls within one base.

The chain links TRBV7-9 with TRBJ2-7, and possibly TRBD2, on 6 matching bases. This TCR was recovered from a female donor in good health, enrolled as a control in a pregnancy study. The sequences come from CD4+ T cells from peripheral blood mononuclear cells, collected in the second trimester of pregnancy. In nucleotides, the sequence is TGTGCCAGCAGCTGGGACTTAGCGGCTATAACCTACGAGCAGTACTTC. Its protein product is CASSWDLAAITYEQYF.